These T cell receptor beta chains were read from a single sample in a study of T cell repertoires in cytomegalovirus infection. Their antigens remain unidentified. Each CDR3 protein gets one entry after TCRdb re-called the reads with MiXCR. Here the sample spans 200,000 or so distinct CDR3 sequences, 35% to 40% being singletons. The source material was CD8+ T cells from cultured PBMCs, sampled from culture after CMV antigen stimulation. Every receptor here comes from a human donor in good health (CMV status not recorded). Some clones in this sample may be carry-over from other donors' samples. Both conserved end residues are part of each CDR3. Each record gives: V gene, J gene, clone size, D gene, CDR3 DNA, CDR3 protein. D genes are given only for firm matches. Size is stated for part of the rows, as once, few or many counts, or as a class when the clone is expanded.

V: TRBV15; J: TRBJ2-5; size: NA; D: TRBD2; DNA: TGTGCCACCAGCAGCCGGGGAGGGTCGGAGACCCAGTACTTC; CDR3: CATSSRGGSETQYF
V: TRBV12-5; J: TRBJ2-1; size: NA; D: NA; DNA: TGTGCTAGTGGTTTGGCCCTAGGGGTCCAGGTCGAGGAGCAGTTCTTC; CDR3: CASGLALGVQVEEQFF
V: TRBV20-1; J: TRBJ1-3; size: NA; D: NA; DNA: TGCAGTGCCCTAACTTCGCCGCGGAGCTCTGGAAACACCATATATTTT; CDR3: CSALTSPRSSGNTIYF
V: TRBV18; J: TRBJ2-4; size: NA; D: TRBD1; DNA: TGTGCCAGCTCACCCCCCCAGGGGGATGTGAACATTCAGTACTTC; CDR3: CASSPPQGDVNIQYF
V: TRBV6-5; J: TRBJ1-2; size: NA; D: TRBD1; DNA: TGTGCCAGCAGCTCTAGGGGACAGGGCTATAACTATGGCTACACCTTC; CDR3: CASSSRGQGYNYGYTF
V: TRBV5-1; J: TRBJ1-1; size: NA; D: NA; DNA: TGCGCCAGCAGCTTGGGCGGGGGAGGGACGGACACTGAAGCTTTCTTT; CDR3: CASSLGGGGTDTEAFF
V: TRBV20-1; J: TRBJ2-1; size: NA; D: TRBD2; DNA: TGCAGTGCTAGTGAAGGACTAGCGGGGATCTCCTACAATGAGCAGTTCTTC; CDR3: CSASEGLAGISYNEQFF
V: TRBV28; J: TRBJ1-2; size: NA; D: TRBD1; DNA: TGTGCCAGCAGTACCCGGGACAGGGAGAACTATGGCTACACCTTC; CDR3: CASSTRDRENYGYTF
V: TRBV11-1; J: TRBJ2-3; size: NA; D: TRBD1; DNA: TGTGCCAGCAGCTATAACCGGGACAGCCGTTGGACGCAGTATTTT; CDR3: CASSYNRDSRWTQYF
V: TRBV7-9; J: TRBJ1-2; size: few; D: NA; DNA: TGTGCCAGCAGCTTCGGTGGCTACACCTTC; CDR3: CASSFGGYTF
V: TRBV2; J: TRBJ1-3; size: few; D: NA; DNA: TGTGCCAGCAGGCGAGACAGGAGCTCTGGAAACACCATATATTTT; CDR3: CASRRDRSSGNTIYF
V: TRBV7-7; J: TRBJ1-1; size: NA; D: NA; DNA: TGTGCTAGCAGCTTACAAGAGAACACTGAAGCTTTCTTT; CDR3: CASSLQENTEAFF
V: TRBV7-6; J: TRBJ2-1; size: few; D: NA; DNA: TGTGCCAGCAGCTTAGAAATAGCGGCCTACAATGAGCAGTTCTTC; CDR3: CASSLEIAAYNEQFF
V: TRBV7-6; J: TRBJ1-5; size: few; D: NA; DNA: TGTGCCAGCAGCTCCCTTCGGGGGAGGGGTCAGCCCCAGCATTTT; CDR3: CASSSLRGRGQPQHF
V: TRBV6-5; J: TRBJ2-1; size: NA; D: NA; DNA: TGTGCCAGCAGCCTCACCTTTCGGGCCCCCTACAATGAGCAGTTCTTC; CDR3: CASSLTFRAPYNEQFF
V: TRBV28; J: TRBJ2-3; size: many; D: NA; DNA: TGTGCCAGCAGTTCCCCAGGAATAGGGTCAGATACGCAGTATTTT; CDR3: CASSSPGIGSDTQYF
V: TRBV27; J: TRBJ1-6; size: many; D: TRBD1; DNA: TGTGCCAGCAGACTGGACAGGATTAATTCACCCCTCCACTTT; CDR3: CASRLDRINSPLHF